A selection of T cell receptor beta chains follows, all from one sample in a study of cytomegalovirus exposure and HLA in healthy donors. Repertoires were generated with immunoSEQ multiplex PCR, while TCRdb's copy carries only in-frame clones and drops some. The sample has around 180,000 clones, around 80% seen once. The source material was PBMCs. The receptors stem from a woman in her twenties or thirties in good health and CMV-seropositive. Both conserved end residues are part of each CDR3. A D gene is named only where the DNA matches it firmly.

TRBD2	TRBV6-5	TRBJ2-3	16	CASSSPGLATTDTQYF
-	TRBV6-6	TRBJ2-1	11	CASRGGNEQFF
TRBD2	TRBV15	TRBJ2-3	18	CATSREGSLGGRLDTQYF
-	TRBV7-8	TRBJ2-1	13	CASSLSGYNEQFF
-	TRBV15	TRBJ1-1	15	CATSVSMTGNTEAFF
-	TRBV6-1	TRBJ2-7	13	CASSLQGSREQYF
-	TRBV6-1	TRBJ2-3	15	CASSEVGSGADTQYF
-	TRBV5-4	TRBJ2-1	14	CASSFSDNYNEQFF
TRBD2	TRBV6-5	TRBJ2-1	15	CASSPSGSGRYEQFF
TRBD1	TRBV4-1	TRBJ1-5	14	CASSPRGVNQPQHF
TRBD2	TRBV9	TRBJ2-2	19	CASSAGTSGSGTNTGELFF
-	TRBV6-6	TRBJ1-2	13	CASSRTDNRGYTF
TRBD1	TRBV6-1	TRBJ2-3	14	CASSHRQGSDTQYF
-	TRBV7-9	TRBJ1-1	14	CASSRTAMNTEAFF
TRBD2	TRBV10-1	TRBJ2-1	17	CASSGTSGSGVSNEQFF
TRBD2	TRBV11-3	TRBJ2-3	16	CASSLGLAGRTDTQYF
-	TRBV28	TRBJ2-2	12	CASTVYTGELFF
TRBD1	TRBV6-1	TRBJ2-4	16	CASSESGTGTKNIQYF